This T cell receptor beta chain is from a study of blood T cell repertoires in COVID-19. About the study: Specimens from acute and convalescent COVID-19 originated in the United States, Italy and Spain. From T cells, B-cell-depleted T cells, or PBMCs came the material, which was cDNA or gDNA.

Authors' methods: Estimates of nucleated cell counts were drawn from the amplification of reference gene primers. The assay was immunoSEQ multiplex PCR, and TCRdb's table has in-frame clones only and misses some. The DNA was the basis for D and trimming; V, J and clone size are from that table. The repertoire holds 250,000 to 350,000 clones, with about nine tenths as singletons. Sample: peripheral blood. The clonotype comes from a woman in her forties who had recovered from COVID-19.

Here the CDR3 reads CASIPAGGLRGELFF. CDR3 sequence (DNA): TGTGCCAGCATCCCAGCGGGAGGTCTCCGCGGGGAGCTGTTTTTT. The chain recombines TRBV6-5 with TRBJ2-2, with 9 bases that match TRBD2. CDR1 and CDR2 (germline): MNHEY, SVGAGI. The CDR3 runs to 15 residues. With 7 bases clipped from V and 7 bases from J, the junction kept 10 bases outside the gene matches.